The 15 T cell receptor beta chains listed next were all sequenced from one sample in a study of blood T cell repertoires in COVID-19. The method was immunoSEQ multiplex PCR; TCRdb's version includes in-frame clones alone and lacks a portion of them. The top ten hold around 4.2% of the sample, which has about 44,000 clones, around 82% seen once. Sequenced sample: peripheral blood. The source is a woman aged 70-85 years with acute or convalescent COVID-19.

The chain employs TRBV27 and TRBJ2-7; 7 bases match TRBD1. J lost 3 bases, V lost 3 bases, and 8 bases had no gene match. CDR1 and CDR2 from the germline V gene are MNHEY and SMNVEV (reference sequence). This CDR3 is 15 amino acids long. The CDR3 is CASSFKQGSGYEQYF. CDR3 bases: TGTGCCAGCAGTTTTAAACAGGGGTCCGGCTACGAGCAGTACTTC.

The gene calls are TRBV6-5 and TRBJ2-7; a weak D match, TRBD2 (7 bases). Trimming took 9 bases from V and 7 from J, leaving 10 bases between them. The CDR3 covers 10 residues. The germline gives CDR1 MNHEY, CDR2 SVGAGI. In nucleotides, the CDR3 is TGTGCCAGTGGGAGGGGGGAGCAGTACTTC. This translates into CASGRGEQYF.

The chain combines TRBV25-1 with TRBJ2-2; 7 bases fit TRBD1. V dropped 1 base and J dropped 5; count of bases not matched to a gene: 4. This CDR3 is built from 15 residues. CDR1 and CDR2 from the germline V gene are MGHDK and SYGVNS. CDR3 in amino acids: CASSEFGRGTGELFF. CDR3 nucleotide sequence: TGTGCCAGCAGTGAATTTGGCAGGGGGACCGGGGAGCTGTTTTTT.

This clone came up once. This chain links TRBV27 with TRBJ1-4, with a tentative D call TRBD1 (5 bases). This CDR3 is built from 14 residues. The V gene's germline CDR1 is MNHEY and CDR2 SMNVEV (reference sequence). V gave up 3 bases and J gave up 8 bases, with 13 bases separating them. The DNA of the CDR3 is TGTGCCAGCAGTTTGAACAGGCCGCCCGAAAAACTGTTTTTT. Translated: CASSLNRPPEKLFF. The full variable domain, rest sourced from reference TRBV27 and TRBJ1-4, is EAQVTQNPRYLITVTGKKLTVTCSQNMNHEYMSWYRQDPGLGLRQIYYSMNVEVTDKGDVPEGYKVSRKEKRNFPLILESPSPNQTSLYFCASSLNRPPEKLFFGSGTQLSVL.

V is TRBV6-1 and J is TRBJ2-1; the match to TRBD2 covers 11 bases. J was trimmed by 3 bases and V by 1 base; bases with no gene match: 5. The CDR3 covers 17 residues. Germline V lookup: CDR1 MNHNS, CDR2 SASEGT. The CDR3: CASSEGRLAGGYNEQFF. The DNA of the CDR3 is TGTGCCAGCAGTGAAGGGAGGCTAGCGGGAGGCTACAATGAGCAGTTCTTC.

The chain carries TRBV5-1 and TRBJ2-1; 9 bases align to TRBD1. Germline CDR1 SGHRS, CDR2 YFSETQ. The CDR3 extends over 15 amino acids. J was trimmed by 2 bases and V by 4 bases; bases with no gene match: 4. This CDR3 reads CASSATGGAYNEQFF. The CDR3 DNA follows: TGCGCCAGCAGCGCTACAGGGGGCGCCTACAATGAGCAGTTCTTC.

The chain joins TRBV11-2 to TRBJ1-2, with 9 bases lining up with TRBD1. The CDR3 is 15 residues long. The V and J ends lost 4 bases and 2 bases, in that order; junction bases with no gene match: 5. Germline CDR1 reads SGHAT; CDR2 reads FQNNGV. The CDR3 here is CASSSGTGKNYGYTF. For the CDR3, the DNA is TGTGCCAGCAGCTCCGGGACAGGGAAGAACTATGGCTACACCTTC.

This clone was seen a handful of times. The chain has TRBV27 and TRBJ1-5, with TRBD1 as a possible D gene (5 bases). V lost 7 bases, J lost 5 bases, and 9 bases lay in between. The CDR3 consists of 12 residues. CDR1 and CDR2 (germline): MNHEY, SMNVEV (reference sequence). In DNA form, the CDR3 reads TGTGCCAGCAAACGGGGGGATCAGCCCCAGCATTTT. Translated, it gives CASKRGDQPQHF.

This clone was seen just once. The rearrangement links TRBV21-1 to TRBJ1-1. TRBV21-1 is recorded as a pseudogene. This CDR3 contains 16 residues. The CDR3 DNA sequence: TGTGCCAGCAGCAAACAAGGGGAGGGTGTGAACACTGAAGCTTTCTTT. This codes for CASSKQGEGVNTEAFF.

The chain has TRBV18 and TRBJ2-7, with TRBD1 matching 9 bases. This CDR3 has 13 residues. Germline V gene data show CDR1 as KGHSH and CDR2 as LQKENI. Trimming cost V 6 bases and J 1 base; bases outside gene matches: 1. CDR3 sequence: CASSGTGSYEQYF. In nucleotides, the CDR3 is TGTGCCAGCTCTGGGACAGGGTCCTACGAGCAGTACTTC.

The chain recombines TRBV4-2 with TRBJ2-1, with TRBD2 identical over 8 bases. CDR1 and CDR2 from the germline V gene are LGHNA and YNFKEQ. V lost 0 bases to trimming and J lost 7 bases; unmatched junction nucleotides: 8. This CDR3 spans 16 amino acids. This CDR3 reads CASSQESSGSLNEQFF. DNA of the CDR3: TGTGCCAGCAGCCAAGAAAGCAGCGGGAGTTTGAATGAGCAGTTCTTC.

The sample holds a few counts of this clone. V is TRBV5-5 and J is TRBJ1-5, with D perhaps TRBD1 (5 bases). Germline CDR1 and CDR2: SGHKS and YYEKEE (reference sequence). The CDR3 consists of 17 residues. Trimming removed 0 bases at V and 4 bases at J, with 17 bases between. The CDR3 sequence: CASSLANVQGRNQPQHF. CDR3 nucleotides: TGTGCCAGCAGCTTGGCAAACGTTCAGGGTCGTAATCAGCCCCAGCATTTT.

The chain joins TRBV10-3 to TRBJ2-1; D is unresolved. The CDR3 sequence is 14 residues long. From germline, CDR1 is ENHRY and CDR2 SYGVKD. V lost 3 bases, J lost 4 bases, and 10 bases lay in between. The CDR3 region is CAISESPTYNEQFF. The CDR3 DNA follows: TGTGCCATCAGTGAAAGTCCGACTTACAATGAGCAGTTCTTC.

V and J are TRBV19 and TRBJ1-5; no clear D gene. The CDR3 is 16 amino acids. Germline V gene lookup returns CDR1 LNHDA and CDR2 SQIVND (reference sequence). The V and J ends lost 5 bases and 0 bases respectively, with 14 bases between them. CDR3: CASSHPRLASNQPQHF. The CDR3 nucleotides are TGTGCCAGTAGTCATCCCAGATTAGCTAGCAATCAGCCCCAGCATTTT.

The chain employs TRBV18 and TRBJ2-6; TRBD1 agrees at 7 bases. The CDR3 consists of 13 residues. The germline V gene encodes CDR1 KGHSH and CDR2 LQKENI. V lost 5 bases to trimming and J lost 13 bases; unmatched junction nucleotides: 8. CDR3 nucleotides: TGTGCCAGCTCAACGAAACAGGGGTCGGTCCTGACTTTC. Residues: CASSTKQGSVLTF.